These 13 T cell receptor beta chains were all obtained from the same sample, sequenced in a study of PD-L1 blockade in urothelial cancer. Time point denoted: pretreatment peripheral blood. Some clones are missing from TCRdb's copy, which holds only in-frame ones; the method was immunoSEQ multiplex PCR. The table includes approximately 90,000 clones, roughly 84% detected once. The specimen was PBMCs, collected around atezolizumab (anti-PD-L1) treatment. These receptors were collected from a man between 60 and 75 years old with urothelial cancer.

The J gene is TRBJ2-5, the V gene TRBV7-7, with 11 bases identical to TRBD2. The V gene end was trimmed by 4 bases and the J gene end by 5 bases; junction bases not matched to a gene: 3. The germline V gene encodes CDR1 SSHAT and CDR2 FNYEAQ (reference sequence). This CDR3 is 14 amino acids long. The CDR3 loop reads CASSSRTSGETQYF. DNA for the CDR3: TGTGCCAGCAGCTCTCGGACTAGCGGGGAGACCCAGTACTTC.

The chain links TRBV7-9 to TRBJ2-1; tentatively, D is TRBD2 (6 bases). Germline CDR1 and CDR2: SEHNR and FQNEAQ (reference sequence). V lost 0 bases to trimming and J lost 4 bases, with 16 bases between them. This CDR3 has 17 amino acids. CDR3 loop: CASSLADYSAIYNEQFF. CDR3 sequence (DNA): TGTGCCAGCAGCTTAGCGGACTATTCGGCGATATACAATGAGCAGTTCTTC.

This chain links TRBV12-5 with TRBJ1-1; TRBD1 is a possible D gene (6 bases). Germline V gene lookup returns CDR1 LGHNT and CDR2 FRNRAP. The CDR3 spans 14 residues. Trimming shortened V by 7 bases and J by 1 base, and 13 bases separated the two germline ends. The CDR3 nucleotides read TGTGCTAGTGTTCCGACAGGATGGAACACTGAAGCTTTCTTT. It translates to CASVPTGWNTEAFF.

The chain has TRBV7-6 and TRBJ2-7, with 9 nucleotides matching TRBD1. Unmatched junction bases numbered 4, after V lost 3 bases and J lost 4 bases. The CDR3 consists of 14 residues. The germline CDR1 and CDR2 sequences are SGHVS and FNYEAQ. The CDR3: CASSFLGQGYEQYF. The CDR3 DNA follows: TGTGCCAGCAGCTTCCTGGGACAGGGTTACGAGCAGTACTTC.

V gene TRBV2 combines with J gene TRBJ2-1; 10 nucleotides line up with TRBD2. The CDR3 is 11 residues long. Trimming at V came to 8 bases and at J to 12 bases, leaving 4 bases not matched to a gene. CDR1 is SNHLY, CDR2 FYNNEI, per germline. CDR3: CASGSGGGQFF. The CDR3 DNA reads TGTGCCAGCGGGAGCGGGGGGGGGCAGTTCTTC.

The V gene is TRBV19, the J gene TRBJ2-7; D is unclear. The length of the CDR3 is 16 residues. The ends were cut back, 1 base at V and 0 bases at J, with 13 bases in the middle. Germline CDR1 LNHDA, CDR2 SQIVND (reference sequence). CDR3 amino acids: CASSIVLAASSYEQYF. The DNA of the CDR3 is TGTGCCAGTAGTATAGTATTGGCGGCAAGCTCCTACGAGCAGTACTTC. Combining the CDR3 with reference TRBV19 and TRBJ2-7 gives the whole variable domain DGGITQSPKYLFRKEGQNVTLSCEQNLNHDAMYWYRQDPGQGLRLIYYSQIVNDFQKGDIAEGYSVSREKKESFPLTVTSAQKNPTAFYLCASSIVLAASSYEQYFGPGTRLTVT.

This sequence joins TRBV6-7 and TRBJ1-5; 9 nucleotides align to TRBD1. TRBV6-7 is labeled an ORF, and its function is uncertain. The CDR3 runs 18 residues. J gave up 5 bases and V 6 bases, and 17 bases lay outside the gene matches. CDR3 bases: TGTGCCAGCAGCCTCTTCCGGGACAGGGCTCCCCCGGATCAGCCCCAGCATTTT. The encoded protein is CASSLFRDRAPPDQPQHF.

The chain carries TRBV5-1 and TRBJ2-3, with TRBD2 matching over 14 bases. Germline CDR1 and CDR2: SGHRS and YFSETQ. V lost 4 bases and J lost 5; bases outside the gene matches: 6. The CDR3 loop spans 16 amino acids. This chain's CDR3 is CASSPGLAGEGDTQYF. CDR3 in DNA: TGCGCCAGCAGCCCGGGACTAGCGGGGGAGGGAGATACGCAGTATTTT.

The J gene is TRBJ2-7, the V gene TRBV6-5; a weak D match, TRBD2 (6 bases). This CDR3 contains 12 residues. V lost 5 bases and J 3 bases, leaving 8 bases between the germline ends. Germline CDR1 is MNHEY and CDR2 is SVGAGI. The CDR3 loop is CASSGRNYEQYF. Here the CDR3 DNA reads TGTGCCAGCAGTGGGAGGAACTACGAGCAGTACTTC.

The V and J genes are TRBV2 and TRBJ2-2, with D perhaps matching TRBD2 (6 bases). The CDR3 runs to 14 residues. Germline assignment: CDR1 SNHLY and CDR2 FYNNEI. Between the trimmed V and J ends, which lost 7 bases and 0 bases, there was a span of 9 bases. The CDR3 DNA sequence: TGTGCCAGCATCAGGAGGGCGAACACCGGGGAGCTGTTTTTT. Translated, it gives CASIRRANTGELFF.

The CDR3 region is CASSDYLAGAWSKLAQYF. The CDR3 nucleotides are TGCGCCAGCAGTGATTACCTAGCGGGGGCCTGGTCTAAATTGGCCCAGTACTTC. The chain is built from TRBV10-2 and TRBJ2-5, with TRBD2 identical over 10 bases. The CDR3 is 18 amino acids. Unmatched junction bases numbered 19, after V lost 3 bases and J lost 9 bases. The germline CDR1 and CDR2 sequences are WSHSY and SAAADI.

This chain joins TRBV7-5 and TRBJ2-1; the table's TRBD2 call for D was not verified on the DNA. TRBV7-5 is annotated as a pseudogene. The CDR3 consists of 16 residues. The CDR3 sequence: CARSLETSGRADEQFF. CDR3 nucleotide sequence: TGTGCCAGAAGCTTAGAGACTAGCGGGAGGGCCGATGAGCAGTTCTTC.

V usage is TRBV29-1 and J usage is TRBJ1-2, with D unclear. The V end lost 4 bases, the J end lost 5 bases, and 11 bases lay between the germline ends. The V gene's germline CDR1 is SQVTM and CDR2 ANQGSEA. The CDR3 loop spans 12 amino acids. The CDR3 protein is CSVGGVIYGYTF. For the CDR3, the DNA is TGCAGCGTTGGTGGAGTTATTTATGGCTACACCTTC.